The 12 T cell receptor beta chains reported below all come from one sample, sequenced in a study of shared clonotypes between healthy human individuals. Profiling relied on immunoSEQ multiplex PCR, and the TCRdb table lists in-frame clones only, not all of them. The profile shows nearly 750,000 clones, 55% to 75% of them singletons. The sample comprised memory CD4+ T cells sorted from blood. Subset in this sample: CD45RA-negative fraction. These receptors all come from a woman under 40 in good health.

The chain carries TRBV18 and TRBJ2-7, with 9 nucleotides matching TRBD2. Per the germline V gene, CDR1 is KGHSH and CDR2 is LQKENI. V was pared by 5 bases and J by 2 bases, with 7 bases of the junction left unmatched. The CDR3 is 15 amino acids. CDR3 sequence (DNA): TGTGCCAGCTCATTACAAGCGGGAGGCCCCTACGAGCAGTACTTC. Its translation: CASSLQAGGPYEQYF.

This chain uses TRBV2 with TRBJ1-2; D remains ambiguous. Germline V gene data show CDR1 as SNHLY and CDR2 as FYNNEI. The CDR3 is made up of 12 amino acids. With 6 bases removed from V and 8 bases from J, the gap between germline ends came to 13 bases. CDR3 bases: TGTGCCAGCAGCCCGAGGCCTAGGGGCTACACCTTC. Translation: CASSPRPRGYTF.

J is TRBJ2-1 and V is TRBV28, with 8 bases lining up with TRBD1. Germline assignment: CDR1 MDHEN and CDR2 SYDVKM. Trimming at V came to 10 bases and at J to 7 bases, leaving 15 bases not matched to a gene. CDR3 size: 15 residues. The DNA for the CDR3 is TGTGCCACCAACCAGGGGGCCGCGGGCCGTAATGAGCAGTTCTTC. Translated: CATNQGAAGRNEQFF.

This chain links TRBV28 with TRBJ1-2; TRBD1 matches at 8 bases. Germline V gene lookup returns CDR1 MDHEN and CDR2 SYDVKM. Unmatched junction bases numbered 7, after V lost 6 bases and J lost 4 bases. The CDR3 is made up of 14 amino acids. The CDR3 DNA follows: TGTGCCAGCAGGTTGACAGGGGTCGGCTATGGCTACACCTTC. This encodes CASRLTGVGYGYTF.

The rearrangement uses TRBV7-2 and TRBJ2-1, with 14 bases aligning to TRBD2. CDR1 and CDR2 (germline): SGHTA, FQGNSA. This CDR3 spans 15 amino acids. J was trimmed by 12 bases and V by 2 bases; bases with no gene match: 6. CDR3 region: CASSLSPGTSGRQFF. DNA for the CDR3: TGTGCCAGCAGCTTATCCCCGGGGACTAGCGGGAGGCAGTTCTTC.

This sequence joins TRBV11-2 and TRBJ2-5; 8 nucleotides agree with TRBD1. Trimming cost V 5 bases and J 7 bases; bases outside gene matches: 6. The germline V gene encodes CDR1 SGHAT and CDR2 FQNNGV. This CDR3 comprises 13 residues. The CDR3 DNA reads as TGTGCCAGCAGCCACGGACAGGGTAGGACCCAGTACTTC. Translation: CASSHGQGRTQYF. The whole variable domain, remainder taken from reference TRBV11-2 and TRBJ2-5, is EAGVAQSPRYKIIEKRQSVAFWCNPISGHATLYWYQQILGQGPKLLIQFQNNGVVDDSQLPKDRFSAERLKGVDSTLKIQPAKLEDSAVYLCASSHGQGRTQYFGPGTRLLVL.

V is TRBV18 and J is TRBJ1-1, with no clear D. V was trimmed by 1 base and J by 1 base, leaving 13 bases between them. CDR1 is KGHSH, CDR2 LQKENI, per germline. The CDR3 totals 16 residues. In nucleotides, the CDR3 is TGTGCCAGCTCACCACGGTCCCGGACGGCGAACACTGAAGCTTTCTTT. This gives the protein CASSPRSRTANTEAFF. Combining the CDR3 with reference TRBV18 and TRBJ1-1 gives the whole variable domain NAGVMQNPRHLVRRRGQEARLRCSPMKGHSHVYWYRQLPEEGLKFMVYLQKENIIDESGMPKERFSAEFPKEGPSILRIQQVVRGDSAAYFCASSPRSRTANTEAFFGQGTRLTVV.

The V and J genes are TRBV30 and TRBJ2-5; weak D call: TRBD1 (6 bases). The better agreement between TRBJ2-7 and the DNA end casts doubt on the J call. CDR3 length: 16 residues. Germline CDR1 is GTSNPN and CDR2 is SVGIG (reference sequence). CDR3 in amino acids: CAWRGISGTRNYEQYF. In DNA, the CDR3 is TGTGCCTGGAGGGGAATCTCCGGGACAAGAAACTACGAGCAGTACTTC.

The rearrangement joins TRBV2 to TRBJ1-2, with D unresolved. Trimming took 6 bases from V and 0 from J, leaving 8 bases between them. The CDR3 spans 13 residues. Germline-derived CDR1 and CDR2 are SNHLY and FYNNEI. CDR3 DNA: TGTGCCAGCAGGGTCCGAGCTAACTATGGCTACACCTTC. It encodes CASRVRANYGYTF.

The CDR3 reads CASSVQSQNYEQYF. CDR3 nucleotide sequence: TGTGCCAGCAGTGTACAGAGTCAGAACTACGAGCAGTACTTC. V gene TRBV6-4 combines with J gene TRBJ2-7; no clear D gene. The germline V and J ends were trimmed by 4 bases and 3 bases, with 13 bases remaining between them. Germline values: CDR1 MRHNA, CDR2 SNTAGT. There are 14 residues in the CDR3.

This clone showed up just once. The chain employs TRBV5-1 and TRBJ2-1; D is perhaps TRBD2 (6 bases). This CDR3 contains 15 residues. V was pared by 1 base and J by 2 bases, with 10 bases between. Germline values: CDR1 SGHRS, CDR2 YFSETQ. In DNA form, the CDR3 reads TGCGCCAGCAGCTTGTCTAGCGCCACCTACAATGAGCAGTTCTTC. It encodes CASSLSSATYNEQFF. The full variable domain, completed using reference TRBV5-1 and TRBJ2-1, is KAGVTQTPRYLIKTRGQQVTLSCSPISGHRSVSWYQQTPGQGLQFLFEYFSETQRNKGNFPGRFSGRQFSNSRSEMNVSTLELGDSALYLCASSLSSATYNEQFFGPGTRLTVL.

This clone showed up just a few times. This sequence joins TRBV2 and TRBJ1-5; 8 nucleotides agree with TRBD1. The CDR3 sequence is 17 residues long. With V trimmed by 4 bases and J by 7 bases, 15 bases remained unmatched. Per the germline V gene, CDR1 is SNHLY and CDR2 is FYNNEI. CDR3 protein: CASSADRGRGVGQPQHF. CDR3 nucleotide sequence: TGTGCCAGCAGTGCCGACAGGGGAAGGGGCGTCGGGCAGCCCCAGCATTTT. Based on the CDR3 plus reference TRBV2 and TRBJ1-5, the full variable domain is EPEVTQTPSHQVTQMGQEVILRCVPISNHLYFYWYRQILGQKVEFLVSFYNNEISEKSEIFDDQFSVERPDGSNFTLKIRSTKLEDSAMYFCASSADRGRGVGQPQHFGDGTRLSIL.